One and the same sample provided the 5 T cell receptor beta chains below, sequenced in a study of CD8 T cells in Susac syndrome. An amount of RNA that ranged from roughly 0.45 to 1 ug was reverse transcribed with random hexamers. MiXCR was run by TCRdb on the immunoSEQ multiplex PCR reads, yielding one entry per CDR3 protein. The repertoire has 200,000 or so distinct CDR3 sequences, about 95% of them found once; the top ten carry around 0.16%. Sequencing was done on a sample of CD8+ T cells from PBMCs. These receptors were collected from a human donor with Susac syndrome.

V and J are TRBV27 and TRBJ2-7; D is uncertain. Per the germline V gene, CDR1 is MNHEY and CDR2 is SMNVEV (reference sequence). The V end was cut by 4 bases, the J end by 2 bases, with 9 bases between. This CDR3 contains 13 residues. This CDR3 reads CASSSHQTYEQYF. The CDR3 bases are TGTGCCAGCAGTTCTCACCAGACCTACGAGCAGTACTTC.

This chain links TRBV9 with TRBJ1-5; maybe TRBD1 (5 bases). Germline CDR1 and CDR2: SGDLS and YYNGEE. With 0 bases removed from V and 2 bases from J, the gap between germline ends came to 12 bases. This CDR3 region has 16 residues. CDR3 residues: CASSVGQGGRNQPQHF. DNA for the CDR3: TGTGCCAGCAGCGTAGGGCAGGGAGGGCGCAATCAGCCCCAGCATTTT.

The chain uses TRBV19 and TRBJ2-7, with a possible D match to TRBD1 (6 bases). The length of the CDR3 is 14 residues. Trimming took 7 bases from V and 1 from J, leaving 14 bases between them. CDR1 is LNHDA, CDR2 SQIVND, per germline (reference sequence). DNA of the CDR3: TGTGCCAGTAAGCAGGGGCACGAATCCTACGAGCAGTACTTC. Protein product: CASKQGHESYEQYF. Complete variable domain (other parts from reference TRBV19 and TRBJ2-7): DGGITQSPKYLFRKEGQNVTLSCEQNLNHDAMYWYRQDPGQGLRLIYYSQIVNDFQKGDIAEGYSVSREKKESFPLTVTSAQKNPTAFYLCASKQGHESYEQYFGPGTRLTVT.

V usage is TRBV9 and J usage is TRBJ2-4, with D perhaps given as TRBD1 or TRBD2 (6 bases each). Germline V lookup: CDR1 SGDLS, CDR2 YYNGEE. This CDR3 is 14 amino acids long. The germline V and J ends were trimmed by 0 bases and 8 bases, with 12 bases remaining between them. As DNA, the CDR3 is TGTGCCAGCAGCGTAGACGAGGGGGGTCACATTCAGTACTTC. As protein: CASSVDEGGHIQYF.

CDR3 bases: TGTGCCAGCAGCCAAGCCCCCCTGTATGGCTACACCTTC. Encoded protein: CASSQAPLYGYTF. The V gene is TRBV3-1, the J gene TRBJ1-2, with D hard to call. Germline lookup yields CDR1 LGHDT and CDR2 YNNKEL (reference sequence). The CDR3 runs to 13 residues. Trimming removed 1 base from V and 5 bases from J, with 8 bases in between.